This TCR beta chain was profiled in a study of cytotoxic CD8 clonotypes in ibrutinib-treated CLL. Study-level points and caveats: Public clonotypes, found uncommonly, either contracted or stayed stable on treatment.

Turning to this clone: The antigen remains undetermined.

Profiled with immunoSEQ multiplex PCR; TCRdb holds only in-frame clones, not every one. This sample has about 39,000 clones, with 68% found just once. The V segment lost 5 bases and the J segment 0 bases; nucleotides outside the gene matches: 6. Germline V gene sequence: CDR1 SGHNT, CDR2 YENEEA. There are 15 residues in the CDR3. This TCR came from a human donor with chronic lymphocytic leukemia. This rearrangement joins TRBV11-3 to TRBJ2-7, with TRBD2 matching 8 bases. The sample was PBMCs, taken at disease progression, from a patient treated with ibrutinib. CDR3 DNA: TGTGCCAGCAGCCTCCATAGCGGGGCCTCCTACGAGCAGTACTTC. The encoded protein is CASSLHSGASYEQYF. The variable domain in full, with the rest retrieved from reference TRBV11-3 and TRBJ2-7, is EAGVVQSPRYKIIEKKQPVAFWCNPISGHNTLYWYLQNLGQGPELLIRYENEEAVDDSQLPKDRFSAERLKGVDSTLKIQPAELGDSAVYLCASSLHSGASYEQYFGPGTRLTVT.